This T cell receptor (beta chain) came from a study of cytomegalovirus exposure and HLA in healthy donors (dated 2017 in TCRdb). About the investigation overall: In an earlier analysis of around 540 of the donors, 250 to 300 Gb of sequence data and 95 million to 130 million unique TCR beta sequences from 180 million or so T cells were reported. The number of typed donors differed by locus: about 620-640 for A, B, C, DRB1 and DQB1; 522 for DQA1; approximately 600 for DPA1; and roughly 470 for DPB1. Approximately 300 gigabases of sequencing data and roughly 81 million unique TCR sequences made up an early release that covered approximately 650 HLA-typed donors. In addition to the first cohort of 500 to 850 subjects, a separate validation cohort of 100 to 150 different subjects was used. Among some 400 genotyped donors of the cohort, an average of around 250,000 unique TCR beta nucleotide sequences was sequenced per donor, of which roughly 17% were non-productive. The study used immunosequencing to profile the T cell repertoires of several hundred subjects and linked those repertoires to cytomegalovirus serostatus. HLA typing covered class I and class II loci at four-digit resolution. In a later analysis, previously published TCR beta repertoires from about 670 donors were re-analyzed and high-resolution HLA genotyping was added so that TCR occurrence patterns could be studied. To predict cytomegalovirus infection status, the study brought together high-throughput TCR immunosequencing, statistical association of individual TCRs with disease status, and machine learning. Every repertoire in the discovery cohort had been generated on one and the same sequencing platform. Because of strong linkage in the cohort, roughly five DR-DQ haplotypes were treated as single units for association and clustering. Donor age, sex, ethnicity and CMV serostatus were collected together with the repertoire data. Of the roughly 400 genotyped donors, over 80% were placed in the genetic ancestry cluster associated with self-reported Caucasian donors. An earlier analysis of around 580 of the donors used high-throughput TCR beta sequencing to judge whether each TCR beta V gene segment behaved as functional or pseudogenic. A later genetic analysis used genome-wide SNP genotypes for about three fifths of the 666 donors, treating that subset as a discovery cohort. Rather than drawing on any new phenotypic data, the later analysis identified candidate immune exposures from TCR beta sequences and the way those sequences occurred across donors. The study aimed to test whether cataloging public T cell receptors could reveal signatures of past pathogen exposure. Paper-wide results and their limitations: Because some donors lacked HLA typing at each locus, the association tests relied only on the typed subset. The authors suggested that the approach could potentially be generalized to other disease states and immunological phenotypes. Compared with the approximately 600-donor mean, donors in an Asian-associated ancestry cluster had fewer N-insertions in productive TCRs, according to a later genetic analysis. A further reported finding was that TCR beta sequences accurately predicted the HLA-A and HLA-B alleles for most subjects in the first cohort. This cohort had only TCR beta chains sequenced, and the lack of alpha or paired-chain data limited which features could be detected. Most TCR sequences were seen in very few donors, while some public TCRs were found in many individuals. Several of the top co-occurrence clusters appeared to be linked to parvovirus B19, influenza, CMV and Epstein-Barr virus, according to a later analysis. Some IMGT-functional V segments, including TRBV6-2 and TRBV6-3, could not be distinguished by the 87-base-pair reads and were therefore excluded. Broadly in line with IMGT annotations, most TCR beta V segments showed up in productive rearrangements about 87% or about 30% of the time in an earlier analysis of 450 to 600 of the donors. In a later genetic analysis, a missense DCLRE1C variant was associated with V-gene and J-gene trimming of TCR beta chains, and the association was replicated in an independent cohort. According to a later analysis, most CMV-associated TCR beta chains appeared to be HLA-restricted, and the HLA associations seemed to be driven largely by CMV exposure. The study gave a list of more than 150 TCR beta chains associated with cytomegalovirus. For the cohort, immune exposure information was limited to CMV serostatus. A later analysis found that TCR association rates varied across HLA loci, with DRB1 alleles showing the most associated TCRs and HLA-C alleles the fewest. When HLA alleles, especially DR and DQ, strongly co-occurred, TCR associations were difficult to assign to individual alleles. A cluster of highly shared sequence variants was judged likely to represent a technical artifact of the sequencing pipeline. Roughly uniform sequencing depth across donors was assumed in presence/absence analyses, although this assumption may not hold. A later analysis associated 15,000 to 20,000 TCR beta sequences with specific HLA alleles at a false discovery rate of 0.05. Compared with equally common non-associated chains, HLA-associated TCR beta chains in a later analysis were more clonally expanded and had lower generation probabilities. Because counts were too low, 15 to 20 rarely observed V segments, including chromosome 9 orphons, were left out of the earlier analysis of about 620 of the donors. Linkage disequilibrium might explain the correlated functional status among segregating V segments, but an unknown experimental factor could not be ruled out. In vitro tests confirmed that a few of the cytomegalovirus-associated TCR beta chains recognize cytomegalovirus antigens. The classifier was reported to diagnose cytomegalovirus status with high specificity and sensitivity in both the original and validation cohorts.

The library came from the immunoSEQ multiplex PCR assay. The multiplex PCR relied on a mix of 60 forward primers for TCR Vbeta segments and 13 reverse primers for TCR Jbeta segments. Amplification of the CDR3 region of rearranged TCR beta genes was performed with a multiplex PCR assay on genomic DNA. On the Illumina HiSeq System, the amplified TCR beta libraries were sequenced as 87-base-pair reads. The study's own analysis went as follows. A later analysis counted some 74 million unique TCR beta chains across the 666 repertoires, and 9.5 million to 11 million of these chains were shared by at least two donors. Raw reads were error-corrected and collapsed into unique sequences by a nearest-neighbor algorithm in which closely related sequences were merged to remove PCR and sequencing errors. Alignment of CDR3 sequences to IMGT reference sequences was used to assign V, D and J gene segments. Each retained sequence needed at least a six-nucleotide match to both a V gene segment and a J gene segment. Rearrangements were classified as productive when the CDR3 lacked stop codons and remained in frame with V and J, and all other rearrangements were classified as non-productive. CDR3 was defined by IMGT convention, running from the second conserved V-encoded cysteine to the conserved J-encoded phenylalanine. The earlier analysis of 450 to 750 of the donors excluded any sequence lacking an unambiguous match to a single V gene segment. In an earlier analysis of 450 to 700 of the donors, V segments were called functional above 56.7% productive rearrangements and were called segregating when the between-donor standard deviation exceeded 5%. A statistical classification framework was developed to diagnose cytomegalovirus status using the catalog of TCR beta chain sequences. In a later analysis, TCR nucleotide sequences were compared against IMGT/GENE-DB human TR gene sequences so that V and J genes could be assigned. In a later analysis, CDR3 sequences and most-parsimonious VDJ recombination scenarios were assigned using the TCRdist pipeline. In a later analysis, every TCR beta chain was defined by the combination of its CDR3 amino acid sequence and its V-gene family, and reads without a unique V-gene family were dropped. In a later analysis, 550 to 650 highly shared, low-generation-probability nucleotide sequences were removed to address suspected cross-contamination and a sequencing artifact. A later analysis calculated a clonal expansion index for each public chain from normalized within-repertoire ranks of inferred template counts. A later analysis computed generation probabilities with a VDJ recombination model fitted to out-of-frame rearrangements, and checked the results against IGoR. In a later analysis, TCR-TCR, TCR-HLA and TCR-CMV co-occurrence was scored with hypergeometric tests, and a repertoire-size bias correction was applied to TCR pairs. To estimate false discovery rates, a later analysis permuted the HLA or CMV assignments 20 times. In a later analysis, co-occurring TCRs were grouped using DBSCAN, and TCRdist sequence similarity was added for clustering within HLA-allele-positive subsets. Repertoires with fewer than 30,000 or more than 120,000 public chains, plus five repertoires with anomalous nucleotide sharing, were excluded from co-occurrence clustering. TCRdb holds this immuneACCESS table with in-frame rearrangements only. Some clones are missing; in checked studies, unresolved V genes explain under half, and the rest has no known cause. V and J calls and clone size come straight from that table; D and trimming were deduced from the DNA. Counted in this sample were around 150,000 clones; approximately 80% of them appeared once. 7.4% of the sample is taken by the ten largest.

The CDR3 measures 14 amino acids from cysteine to phenylalanine. Only CDR3 DNA remains: 42 bases, in frame from the first base. Cut back by 4 bases and 3 bases, the V and J ends lie 10 bases apart. From the germline V gene (reference sequence), CDR1 is SEHNR and CDR2 is FQNEAQ. The cohort comprised some 730 healthy bone marrow donors. At the time of sampling, all cohort members were nominally healthy, though unrecorded immune exposures were likely present. The donor tested CMV seropositive and was one of the 289 seropositive cohort members. A peripheral blood sample was collected from each donor, and TCR beta sequencing was performed on peripheral blood mononuclear cells. The Qiagen DNeasy Blood Extraction Kit was used to extract genomic DNA from the blood cell samples. About this clone: Its cognate antigen has yet to be identified. Within one base of it there is no much larger clone, and no base qualities were kept.

Sequencing was done on a sample of PBMCs. This receptor chain uses TRBV7-9 and TRBJ2-1; possibly the D gene is TRBD1, per 6 matching bases. This sequence was found in a male donor in good health and CMV-seropositive. The CDR3 protein: CASSSLQGYNEQFF. Here is the DNA: TGTGCCAGCAGCTCCCTACAGGGCTACAATGAGCAGTTCTTC.